The TCR beta chain under discussion was sequenced for a study of early T cells in non-severe SARS-CoV-2 infection. Study details: RNA in bulk from unsorted whole blood was sequenced, and chains were unpaired.

With respect to this clonotype: The antigen is not known.

Study-level findings and limits: Clonotype matching in VDJdb favored anti-spike CD8 responses and did not capture private and CD4 specificities.

As part of library construction, unique molecular identifiers were attached to individual cDNA molecules. MiXCR, applied by TCRdb to the 5' RACE reads, yields one record per CDR3 protein. The table lists 20,000 to 30,000 distinct CDR3 sequences, around 6% of them singletons, with 2% to 3% in the top ten. Unmatched junction bases numbered 3, after V lost 4 bases and J lost 2 bases. Germline V gene lookup returns CDR1 MGHRA and CDR2 YSYEKL. The CDR3 consists of 15 residues. This clonotype was sampled from an adult who was a healthcare worker with PCR-confirmed SARS-CoV-2 infection or an uninfected control (not recorded which). The gene calls are TRBV4-1 and TRBJ2-1; 9 positions agree with TRBD1. The specimen was whole blood. CDR3 residues: CASSPGQGPYNEQFF. The CDR3 coding sequence is TGCGCCAGCAGCCCGGGACAGGGACCCTACAATGAGCAGTTCTTC.